A single sample gave rise to the 28 T cell receptor beta chains below, sequenced in a study of T cell responses to AZD1222 COVID-19 vaccine. Using immunoSEQ multiplex PCR, the repertoire was profiled, and TCRdb retains in-frame clones only, with some absent. The data show 150,000 to 200,000 clones, about 89% seen once. This material consisted of peripheral blood, taken 28 days after the second AZD1222 dose. These receptors were collected from an adult who received the AZD1222 COVID-19 vaccine.

The V gene is TRBV30, the J gene TRBJ2-7; 14 bases are shared with TRBD2. The CDR3 runs 14 residues. With 1 base clipped from V and 7 bases from J, the junction kept 3 bases outside the gene matches. Germline loops: CDR1 GTSNPN, CDR2 SVGIG (reference sequence). In nucleotides, the CDR3 is TGTGCCTGGAGTGGAGGACTAGCGGGAGGTGAGCAGTACTTC. Its translation is CAWSGGLAGGEQYF.

The rearrangement links TRBV9 to TRBJ2-1; 12 bases match TRBD1. The CDR3 runs 15 residues. The germline V gene encodes CDR1 SGDLS and CDR2 YYNGEE. The trim removed 4 bases at V and 10 bases at J, leaving 9 bases unmatched. The CDR3 DNA follows: TGTGCCAGCAGCTCAGCCGGGACAGGGGGCGAAGAGCAGTTCTTC. This gives the protein CASSSAGTGGEEQFF.

The chain is built from TRBV7-9 and TRBJ2-1; D might be TRBD1 (5 bases). In germline, CDR1 is SEHNR, CDR2 FQNEAQ (reference sequence). This CDR3 is 17 amino acids long. The V end was cut by 5 bases, the J end by 0 bases, with 17 bases between. This CDR3 reads CASSASPRQGSYNEQFF. For the CDR3, the DNA is TGTGCCAGCAGCGCGTCCCCGCGCCAGGGCTCCTACAATGAGCAGTTCTTC. The full variable domain, in which reference TRBV7-9 and TRBJ2-1 provide the parts outside the CDR3, is DTGVSQNPRHKITKRGQNVTFRCDPISEHNRLYWYRQTLGQGPEFLTYFQNEAQLEKSRLLSDRFSAERPKGSFSTLEIQRTEQGDSAMYLCASSASPRQGSYNEQFFGPGTRLTVL.

V is TRBV9 and J is TRBJ1-2, with a weak D call TRBD1 (5 bases). Trimming pared 4 bases from V and 8 bases from J, leaving 12 bases between. CDR1 SGDLS and CDR2 YYNGEE come from the germline V gene. CDR3 length: 12 amino acids. In DNA, the CDR3 is TGTGCCAGCAGCCCCGCCGGGGGAGGCTACACCTTC. Translation: CASSPAGGGYTF.

This clone has only one observation. The J gene is TRBJ2-1, the V gene TRBV19; 10 bases match TRBD2. This CDR3 has 18 residues. V gave up 0 bases and J gave up 8 bases; unmatched junction bases: 13. Per germline, CDR1 LNHDA and CDR2 SQIVND (reference sequence). The CDR3 loop is CASSIDLARQREGDEQFF. The CDR3 coding sequence is TGTGCCAGTAGTATAGATCTTGCTAGACAGCGGGAGGGCGATGAGCAGTTCTTC.

This clone has a single count. V gene TRBV9 combines with J gene TRBJ2-6; D is unresolved. The CDR3 consists of 18 residues. Germline V gene lookup returns CDR1 SGDLS and CDR2 YYNGEE. Trimming removed 0 bases at V and 2 bases at J, with 15 bases between. The CDR3 region is CASSVEWGLLAGANVLTF. The CDR3 nucleotides are TGTGCCAGCAGCGTAGAGTGGGGTCTCCTGGCTGGGGCCAACGTCCTGACTTTC.

This chain uses TRBV6-5 with TRBJ2-1, with 9 positions matching TRBD2. Germline assignment: CDR1 MNHEY and CDR2 SVGAGI. This CDR3 is 16 amino acids long. V shed 2 bases, J shed 7 bases, and the junction held 9 bases outside the gene matches. The CDR3 loop reads CASSYVGGRAGNEQFF. DNA of the CDR3: TGTGCCAGCAGTTACGTGGGCGGGAGGGCCGGTAATGAGCAGTTCTTC.

This chain's CDR3 is CASSEVLAGDSEQYF. The CDR3 DNA is TGTGCCAGCAGTGAAGTCCTAGCGGGAGATAGCGAGCAGTACTTC. V is TRBV2 and J is TRBJ2-7, with TRBD2 matching 10 bases. The CDR3 spans 15 residues. CDR1 and CDR2 from the germline V gene are SNHLY and FYNNEI. Unmatched junction bases numbered 6, after V lost 1 base and J lost 6 bases. Full variable domain (outside the CDR3, taken from reference TRBV2 and TRBJ2-7): EPEVTQTPSHQVTQMGQEVILRCVPISNHLYFYWYRQILGQKVEFLVSFYNNEISEKSEIFDDQFSVERPDGSNFTLKIRSTKLEDSAMYFCASSEVLAGDSEQYFGPGTRLTVT.

This clone came up once. This sequence joins TRBV10-3 and TRBJ1-1; TRBD1 might be the D (6 bases). V lost 10 bases to trimming and J lost 3 bases, with 21 bases between them. The germline CDR1 and CDR2 sequences are ENHRY and SYGVKD. The CDR3 is 15 amino acids. The CDR3 loop is CATGGLGGWDTEAFF. CDR3 DNA: TGTGCCACCGGGGGGCTAGGAGGTTGGGACACTGAAGCTTTCTTT.

The chain links TRBV6-5 to TRBJ1-1; D unclear. The germline V and J ends were trimmed by 4 bases and 4 bases, with 10 bases remaining between them. CDR1 and CDR2 (germline): MNHEY, SVGAGI. This CDR3 comprises 13 residues. The CDR3 sequence: CASSFNRATEAFF. The CDR3 bases are TGTGCCAGCAGTTTCAATAGAGCCACTGAAGCTTTCTTT.

The chain combines TRBV2 with TRBJ1-5, with D unresolved. The germline V gene has CDR1 SNHLY and CDR2 FYNNEI. The CDR3 contains 16 residues. V was pared by 6 bases and J by 6 bases, with 21 bases between. CDR3 coding DNA: TGTGCCAGCAGCTCTAGGACCGTAGATTCACGTCAGCCCCAGCATTTT. It specifies CASSSRTVDSRQPQHF.

The CDR3 reads CASSYAGFSGNTIYF. In DNA, the CDR3 is TGTGCCAGCAGTTACGCGGGGTTCTCTGGAAACACCATATATTTT. The gene calls are TRBV6-5 and TRBJ1-3; D remains ambiguous. CDR3 length: 15 residues. V dropped 2 bases and J dropped 0 bases, with 8 bases sitting between them. The germline gives CDR1 MNHEY, CDR2 SVGAGI.

DNA of the CDR3: TGTGCTAGTGGTCGCTTCGGACAGGGTGGAGAGCAGTACTTC. Translated: CASGRFGQGGEQYF. V is TRBV12-5 and J is TRBJ2-7, with TRBD1 identical over 8 bases. The J segment lost 7 bases and the V segment lost 5 bases, leaving 10 bases of the junction unmatched. The CDR3 is 14 amino acids. From germline, CDR1 is LGHNT and CDR2 FRNRAP.

The chain is built from TRBV7-9 and TRBJ1-4; no firm D call. The CDR3 has 16 amino acids. V lost 6 bases to trimming and J lost 0 bases, with 14 bases between them. Germline V gene lookup returns CDR1 SEHNR and CDR2 FQNEAQ (reference sequence). The CDR3 spells CASSTLSWPTNEKLFF. The CDR3 coding sequence is TGTGCCAGCAGTACGTTATCCTGGCCAACTAATGAAAAACTGTTTTTT.

This rearrangement joins TRBV27 to TRBJ2-7; TRBD1 matches at 7 bases. Germline V gene sequence: CDR1 MNHEY, CDR2 SMNVEV (reference sequence). This CDR3 has 14 residues. V dropped 5 bases and J dropped 3; count of bases not matched to a gene: 7. The CDR3 bases are TGTGCCAGCAGTCCAGGGACAGCCATCTACGAGCAGTACTTC. Protein: CASSPGTAIYEQYF.

This clone was observed a few times. The chain joins TRBV29-1 to TRBJ1-1; D possibly corresponds to TRBD1 (6 bases). V shed 7 bases and J shed 10 bases, with 13 bases lying between them. This CDR3 has 10 amino acids. Germline values: CDR1 SQVTM, CDR2 ANQGSEA. CDR3 region: CSAKDSIAFF. For the CDR3, the DNA is TGCAGCGCTAAGGACAGTATAGCTTTCTTT.

The chain links TRBV29-1 to TRBJ1-4; tentative D call: TRBD1 (6 bases). Trimming left V 5 bases short and J 5 bases short, with 12 bases between. CDR3 length: 13 residues. The germline V gene encodes CDR1 SQVTM and CDR2 ANQGSEA. CDR3 nucleotide sequence: TGCAGCGTTATCCGGACAGCCAATGAAAAACTGTTTTTT. It encodes CSVIRTANEKLFF.

In its sample, this clone was seen once. The J gene is TRBJ1-2, the V gene TRBV5-4, with no clear D. The CDR3 is made up of 17 amino acids. Trimming shortened V by 3 bases and J by 1 base, and 19 bases separated the two germline ends. Germline loops: CDR1 SGHNT, CDR2 YYREEE (reference sequence). Here the CDR3 reads CASSSGFVGRHNYGYTF. The CDR3 bases are TGTGCCAGCAGCTCTGGTTTTGTAGGGAGACATAACTATGGCTACACCTTC.

The rearrangement links TRBV6-2 or TRBV6-3 to TRBJ1-5; D is unclear. The germline V gene has CDR1 MNHEY and CDR2 SVGEGT. The V and J ends lost 0 bases and 7 bases respectively, with 19 bases between them. The CDR3 is 17 residues long. In DNA form, the CDR3 reads TGTGCCAGCAGTTACTCGAGTATACCTCACGGAGGGCAGCCCCAGCATTTT. The encoded protein is CASSYSSIPHGGQPQHF.

The chain recombines TRBV20-1 with TRBJ1-1; D may be TRBD1 (5 bases). V lost 2 bases, J lost 6 bases, and 7 bases lay in between. Germline V gene sequence: CDR1 DFQATT, CDR2 SNEGSKA (reference sequence). The CDR3 is 11 residues long. The CDR3 nucleotides are TGCAGTGCTAGAAGGGGAGCTGAAGCTTTCTTT. This sequence encodes CSARRGAEAFF.

The chain joins TRBV11-1 to TRBJ2-7; D remains unclear. The germline gives CDR1 SGHAT, CDR2 FQDESV (reference sequence). The V gene lost 4 bases and the J gene lost 2 bases, with 6 bases spanning the gap. This CDR3 contains 12 residues. As DNA, the CDR3 is TGTGCCAGCAGCTCTGTCCCCTACGAGCAGTACTTC. As protein: CASSSVPYEQYF.

This clone has a handful of counts. The CDR3 DNA is TGTGCCTGGATCGGGGGTGGTCATGAGCAGTTCTTC. This encodes CAWIGGGHEQFF. The chain recombines TRBV30 with TRBJ2-1; a weak D match, TRBD2 (6 bases). V lost 4 bases, J lost 8 bases, and 12 bases lay in between. The CDR3 has 12 amino acids. CDR1 and CDR2 (germline): GTSNPN, SVGIG (reference sequence).

This chain connects TRBV28 to TRBJ1-3, with D unclear. Trimming cost V 5 bases and J 8 bases, with 10 bases left between them. The CDR3 covers 12 residues. Germline CDR1 MDHEN, CDR2 SYDVKM. For the CDR3, the DNA is TGTGCCAGCAGTCCAAGCCGGGACACCATATATTTT. This translates into CASSPSRDTIYF.

This rearrangement joins TRBV27 to TRBJ1-2, with TRBD1 as a possible D gene (5 bases). This CDR3 has 14 amino acids. Trimming cost V 4 bases and J 7 bases, with 16 bases left between them. The germline V gene encodes CDR1 MNHEY and CDR2 SMNVEV (reference sequence). CDR3 residues: CASSSLRGSAGYTF. The CDR3 DNA follows: TGTGCCAGCAGTTCATTAAGGGGATCGGCTGGCTACACCTTC.

The chain recombines TRBV19 with TRBJ1-2; D is unresolved. The CDR3 length is 13 residues. CDR1 LNHDA and CDR2 SQIVND come from the germline V gene (reference sequence). Trimming cost V 3 bases and J 4 bases, with 9 bases left between them. CDR3: CASSINKPYGYTF. The CDR3 region has the DNA TGTGCCAGTAGTATTAACAAACCCTATGGCTACACCTTC. Full variable domain (rest looked up from reference TRBV19 and TRBJ1-2): DGGITQSPKYLFRKEGQNVTLSCEQNLNHDAMYWYRQDPGQGLRLIYYSQIVNDFQKGDIAEGYSVSREKKESFPLTVTSAQKNPTAFYLCASSINKPYGYTFGSGTRLTVV.

The V call is TRBV6-5, the J call TRBJ1-3, with TRBD1 as a possible D gene (5 bases). The CDR3 is 15 amino acids. Trimming cost V 4 bases and J 0 bases, with 10 bases left between them. CDR1 MNHEY and CDR2 SVGAGI come from the germline V gene. CDR3 amino acids: CASSSGRFSGNTIYF. In DNA form, the CDR3 reads TGTGCCAGCAGTTCGGGACGGTTCTCTGGAAACACCATATATTTT.

The rearrangement links TRBV28 to TRBJ1-4; possibly TRBD1 for D (6 bases). The CDR3 contains 14 residues. Germline assignment: CDR1 MDHEN and CDR2 SYDVKM. Trimming took 3 bases from V and 6 from J, leaving 11 bases between them. The DNA of the CDR3 is TGTGCCAGCAGTTTGGGGGGGGCAGATGAAAAACTGTTTTTT. It specifies CASSLGGADEKLFF.

The genes are TRBV11-1 and TRBJ2-6; TRBD1 aligns across 7 bases. The V segment lost 4 bases and the J segment 1 base; nucleotides outside the gene matches: 4. Germline-derived CDR1 and CDR2 are SGHAT and FQDESV (reference sequence). The CDR3 is 16 residues long. The CDR3: CASSSGQPSGANVLTF. The CDR3 region has the DNA TGTGCCAGCAGCTCGGGACAGCCTTCTGGGGCCAACGTCCTGACTTTC.